This T cell receptor beta chain was captured in a study of cytomegalovirus exposure and HLA in healthy donors. Produced via immunoSEQ multiplex PCR; TCRdb's table is partial and in-frame only. The top ten clones hold just under 8% of a sample with 110,000 to 150,000 clones, around 90% of them seen once. Study-level findings and limits: A later analysis found first-cohort TCR clusters tended to co-occur in the 95 to 150 validation repertoires.

As regards this clone: No antigen is known for it.

V trimming: 4 bases; J trimming: 2 bases; junction bases outside the gene matches: 4. CDR3 length: 14 residues. CDR1 is LNHDA, CDR2 SQIVND, per germline (reference sequence). What was sequenced was PBMCs. The clonotype was recovered from a woman aged 18 to 35 in good health and CMV-seropositive. The V call is TRBV19, the J call TRBJ1-2; TRBD1 matches 7 bases. In DNA, the CDR3 is TGTGCCAGTAGTAACTGGGACAGCAACTATGGCTACACCTTC. This sequence encodes CASSNWDSNYGYTF.